This T cell receptor beta chain appears in the sequencing data of a study of T cell changes during pregnancy in multiple sclerosis. Produced via immunoSEQ multiplex PCR; TCRdb's table is partial and in-frame only. This table holds around 30,000 clones, 90% found once. The source of this sequence is a female donor in good health, enrolled as a control in a pregnancy study. The sample here was CD4+ T cells from peripheral blood mononuclear cells, taken in the third trimester of pregnancy.

CDR3 DNA: TGTGCCAGCAGCTGGAGGGCCGAGAACAATGAGCAGTTCTTC. It translates to CASSWRAENNEQFF. The V gene is TRBV9, the J gene TRBJ2-1, with a tentative D call TRBD2 (6 bases). Trimming took off 4 bases at V and 5 bases at J, with 13 bases between the two ends. This CDR3 is built from 14 residues. Per the germline V gene, CDR1 is SGDLS and CDR2 is YYNGEE.